This T cell receptor beta chain appears in the sequencing data of a study of cytomegalovirus exposure and HLA in healthy donors (dated by TCRdb to the late 2010s). Study-level background: In an earlier analysis of several hundred of the donors, 276 Gb of sequence data and some 120 million unique TCR beta sequences from about 179 million T cells were reported. About 320 gigabases of sequencing data and 70 million to 100 million unique TCR sequences were included in an early release covering 550 to 650 HLA-typed donors. Among the roughly 410 genotyped donors, around 81% belonged to the genetic ancestry cluster associated with self-reported Caucasian donors. The study aimed to test whether signatures of past pathogen exposure could be identified by cataloging public T cell receptors. The study used immunosequencing to profile the T cell repertoires of several hundred subjects and linked those repertoires to cytomegalovirus serostatus. In addition to the first cohort of around 670 subjects, a separate validation cohort of 130 or so different subjects was used. The study combined high-throughput TCR immunosequencing, statistical association of individual TCRs with disease status, and machine learning to predict cytomegalovirus infection status. A later analysis re-analyzed previously published TCR beta repertoires from approximately 670 donors and added high-resolution HLA genotyping to study TCR occurrence patterns. In the later analysis, no new phenotypic data were used to find candidate immune exposures; instead, reliance was placed on TCR beta sequences and their occurrence across donors. In an earlier analysis of 587 of the donors, high-throughput TCR beta sequencing was used to judge whether each TCR beta V gene segment behaved as functional or pseudogenic. Donor age, sex, ethnicity and CMV serostatus were compiled together with the repertoire data. Genome-wide SNP genotypes for about 65% of the 666 donors were used in a later genetic analysis, which treated that subset as a discovery cohort. All discovery cohort repertoires had been generated using a single sequencing platform. HLA typing covered class I and class II loci at four-digit resolution. The number of donors typed differed by locus, with 629-630 for A, B, C, DRB1 and DQB1, around 520 for DQA1, 600 to 610 for DPA1, and under 490 for DPB1. Several DR-DQ haplotypes were treated as single units for association and clustering because of strong linkage in the cohort. Among some 410 genotyped donors of the cohort, an average of roughly 240,000 unique TCR beta nucleotide sequences were sequenced per donor, around a sixth of them non-productive.

The cohort was made up of about 670 healthy bone marrow donors. At the time of sampling, every cohort member was nominally healthy, though immune exposures that went unrecorded were likely present. The donor tested CMV seropositive and was one of the 289 seropositive cohort members. A peripheral blood sample was provided by each donor, and peripheral blood mononuclear cells were used for TCR beta sequencing. Genomic DNA extraction from the blood cell samples was performed with the Qiagen DNeasy Blood Extraction Kit. Library preparation was by the immunoSEQ multiplex PCR assay. For the multiplex PCR, a mixture combining 60 forward primers for TCR Vbeta segments and 13 reverse primers for TCR Jbeta segments was used. The CDR3 region of rearranged TCR beta genes was amplified from genomic DNA with a multiplex PCR assay. The amplified TCR beta libraries were sequenced on the Illumina HiSeq System as 87-base-pair reads. The authors processed their data as follows. A later analysis counted 65 million to 90 million unique TCR beta chains across the 666 repertoires, and around 12 million of these chains were shared by at least two donors. A nearest-neighbor algorithm error-corrected the raw reads and collapsed the reads into unique sequences, merging closely related sequences to remove PCR and sequencing errors. To assign V, D and J gene segments, CDR3 sequences were aligned to IMGT reference sequences. Each retained sequence needed at least a six-nucleotide match to both a V gene segment and a J gene segment. A rearrangement was called productive if the CDR3 had no stop codons and remained in frame with V and J, and every other rearrangement was called non-productive. CDR3 was defined by IMGT convention, running from the second conserved V-encoded cysteine to the conserved J-encoded phenylalanine. Sequences without an unambiguous match to a single V gene segment were excluded from the earlier analysis of several hundred of the donors. In an earlier analysis of almost 600 of the donors, a V segment was called functional when productive rearrangements were above 56.7%, and segregating when the standard deviation between donors exceeded 5%. A statistical classification framework was developed to diagnose cytomegalovirus status using the catalog of TCR beta chain sequences. A later analysis assigned V and J genes by comparing TCR nucleotide sequences with IMGT/GENE-DB human TR gene sequences. In a later analysis, CDR3 sequences and most-parsimonious VDJ recombination scenarios were assigned using the TCRdist pipeline. A later analysis defined each TCR beta chain by its CDR3 amino acid sequence plus V-gene family, and excluded reads lacking a unique V-gene family. As a way to deal with suspected cross-contamination and a sequencing artifact, a later analysis dropped 450 to 700 nucleotide sequences that were highly shared and had low generation probability. In a later analysis, a clonal expansion index for each public chain was calculated from normalized within-repertoire ranks of inferred template counts. In a later analysis, generation probabilities were computed using a VDJ recombination model fitted to out-of-frame rearrangements, and the results were checked against IGoR. In a later analysis, TCR-TCR, TCR-HLA and TCR-CMV co-occurrence was scored with hypergeometric tests, and a repertoire-size bias correction was applied to TCR pairs. False discovery rates were estimated in a later analysis by permuting HLA or CMV assignments 20 times. A later analysis grouped co-occurring TCRs with DBSCAN, adding TCRdist sequence similarity when clustering within HLA-allele-positive subsets. For co-occurrence clustering, repertoires with fewer than 30,000 or more than 120,000 public chains were excluded, along with roughly 5 repertoires with anomalous nucleotide sharing. Held by TCRdb, this immuneACCESS table contains in-frame sequences only and omits some clones. Under half of the omission traces to an unresolved V gene where checked; the cause of the rest is unknown. V and J calls and clone size are given by that table; D and trimming were obtained from the DNA. In all, the sample holds some 130,000 clones, and 60% to 75% of those were seen once. Of the sample, 5.5% to 7.5% is held by the ten largest clones.

CDR1 LGHNA and CDR2 YNFKEQ were looked up in the germline V gene. V drops 3 bases and J drops 3 bases, leaving 15 bases in between. The CDR3 measures 16 amino acids from cysteine to phenylalanine. The retained sequence is limited to the CDR3, 48 bases, with the frame set at the first base. Overall results and qualifications from the work: The study listed 170 or so TCR beta chains as associated with cytomegalovirus. In a later analysis, several top co-occurrence clusters were reported to appear linked to parvovirus B19, influenza, CMV and Epstein-Barr virus. Because HLA typing was unavailable for some donors at each locus, only the typed subset was used in association tests. Most TCR sequences were observed very rarely across donors, whereas some public TCRs were present in many individuals. When HLA alleles, especially DR and DQ, strongly co-occurred, TCR associations were difficult to assign to individual alleles. In a later analysis, HLA-associated TCR beta chains were found to be more clonally expanded and to have lower generation probabilities than equally common non-associated chains. Broadly in line with IMGT annotations, most TCR beta V segments showed up in productive rearrangements about 87% or about 30% of the time in an earlier analysis of approximately 600 of the donors. Linkage disequilibrium might explain the correlated functional status among segregating V segments, but an unknown experimental factor could not be excluded. The classifier was reported to diagnose cytomegalovirus status with high specificity and sensitivity in both the original cohort and the validation cohort. An association between a missense DCLRE1C variant and V-gene and J-gene trimming of TCR beta chains was found in a later genetic analysis and replicated in an independent cohort. In vitro tests confirmed that three of the cytomegalovirus-associated TCR beta chains recognize cytomegalovirus antigens. The earlier analysis of a few hundred of the donors excluded over 15 rarely observed V segments, including chromosome 9 orphons, because counts were too low. In a later analysis, about 16,000 TCR beta sequences were associated with specific HLA alleles at a false discovery rate of 0.05. Roughly uniform sequencing depth across donors was assumed in presence/absence analyses, although this assumption may not hold. A further reported finding was that TCR beta sequences accurately predicted the HLA-A and HLA-B alleles for most subjects in the first cohort. Compared with the 666-donor mean, donors in an Asian-associated ancestry cluster had fewer N-insertions in productive TCRs, according to a later genetic analysis. Some IMGT-functional V segments, including TRBV6-2 and TRBV6-3, could not be told apart with the 87-base-pair reads, so those segments were excluded. The authors suggested that the approach could potentially be extended to other disease states and immunological phenotypes. A cluster of highly shared sequence variants was judged likely to represent a technical artifact of the sequencing pipeline. The cohort was sequenced for TCR beta chains only, and without alpha or paired-chain data the features that could be detected were limited. In a later analysis, most CMV-associated TCR beta chains were found to appear HLA-restricted, with HLA associations seemingly driven largely by CMV exposure. The only immune exposure information available for the cohort was CMV serostatus. According to a later analysis, TCR association rates differed among HLA loci, with DRB1 alleles showing the most associated TCRs and HLA-C alleles showing the fewest.

This clone was detected only a few times. No cognate antigen has been identified for it. Base qualities are missing; no much larger clone stands one base away. The TCR was taken from a woman aged 50 to 60 in good health and CMV-seropositive. This receptor chain uses TRBV4-2 and TRBJ1-5; the D gene is possibly TRBD1, with 5 bases matching. Material for sequencing was PBMCs. Read as DNA, the sequence is TGTGCCAGCAGCCAGGGGATCGGACACGTCAATCAGCCCCAGCATTTT. Translated, it reads CASSQGIGHVNQPQHF.